These 5 T cell receptor beta chains were all obtained from the same sample, sequenced in a study of graft-versus-host responses after intestinal transplantation. TCRdb's copy holds only in-frame clones and misses some; the assay was immunoSEQ multiplex PCR. Among 70,000 to 80,000 clones listed, about 90% were seen once. These receptors have no identified antigens. The input for sequencing was unstimulated CD8+ T cells sorted from spleen or lymph node cells, taken before intestinal transplant. These receptors were collected from a human donor who received an intestinal transplant.

This chain joins TRBV7-6 and TRBJ2-7, with 12 bases lining up with TRBD2. The germline CDR1 and CDR2 sequences are SGHVS and FNYEAQ. Losses at the gene ends were 5 bases for V and 4 bases for J; bases not matched to a gene: 3. The CDR3 length is 14 residues. The CDR3 loop is CASSRLAGEYEQYF. CDR3 in DNA: TGTGCCAGCAGCAGACTAGCGGGGGAGTACGAGCAGTACTTC.

With regard to this clone: The same CDR3 is also encoded by other DNA sequences in this sample. This sequence joins TRBV9 and TRBJ1-1; D remains ambiguous. CDR1 and CDR2 from the germline V gene are SGDLS and YYNGEE. The V end was cut by 0 bases, the J end by 1 base, with 4 bases between. The CDR3 is 13 amino acids. The CDR3 coding sequence is TGTGCCAGCAGCGTAGCGGGGAACACTGAAGCTTTCTTT. It is translated as CASSVAGNTEAFF.

The rearrangement links TRBV9 to TRBJ2-5; 11 bases align to TRBD2. The CDR3 extends over 16 amino acids. Per germline, CDR1 SGDLS and CDR2 YYNGEE. The J segment lost 1 base and the V segment lost 0 bases, leaving 2 bases of the junction unmatched. The CDR3 is CASSVAGLAGQETQYF. DNA for the CDR3: TGTGCCAGCAGCGTAGCTGGACTAGCGGGCCAAGAGACCCAGTACTTC.

V usage is TRBV9 and J usage is TRBJ2-2, with 14 positions matching TRBD2. The CDR3 runs 19 residues. Germline V lookup: CDR1 SGDLS, CDR2 YYNGEE. J lost 7 bases, V lost 4 bases, and 15 bases had no gene match. Here the CDR3 reads CASSSPGLAGVGGFGELFF. The CDR3 nucleotides read TGTGCCAGCAGCTCGCCGGGACTAGCGGGGGTCGGAGGGTTCGGGGAGCTGTTTTTT.

The chain combines TRBV9 with TRBJ1-4; D perhaps matches TRBD1 (6 bases). V lost 3 bases, J lost 0 bases, and 9 bases lay in between. The CDR3 covers 15 residues. Germline assignment: CDR1 SGDLS and CDR2 YYNGEE. CDR3 coding DNA: TGTGCCAGCAGCGGACCAGGGGCAACTAATGAAAAACTGTTTTTT. This translates into CASSGPGATNEKLFF.